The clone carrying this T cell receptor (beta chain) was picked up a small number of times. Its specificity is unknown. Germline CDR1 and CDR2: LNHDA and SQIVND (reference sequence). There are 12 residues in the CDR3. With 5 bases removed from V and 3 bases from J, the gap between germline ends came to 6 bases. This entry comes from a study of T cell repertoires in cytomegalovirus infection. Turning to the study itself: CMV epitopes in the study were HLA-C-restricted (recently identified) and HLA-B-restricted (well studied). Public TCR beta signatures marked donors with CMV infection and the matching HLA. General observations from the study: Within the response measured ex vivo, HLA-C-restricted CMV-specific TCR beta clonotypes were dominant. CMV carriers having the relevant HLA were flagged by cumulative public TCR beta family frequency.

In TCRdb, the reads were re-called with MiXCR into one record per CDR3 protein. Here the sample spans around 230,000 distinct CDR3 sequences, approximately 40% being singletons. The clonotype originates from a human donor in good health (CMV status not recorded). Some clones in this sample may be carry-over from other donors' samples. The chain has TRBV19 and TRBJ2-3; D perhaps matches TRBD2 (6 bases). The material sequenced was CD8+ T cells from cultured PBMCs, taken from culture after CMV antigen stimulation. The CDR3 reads CASSRETDTQYF. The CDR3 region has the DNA TGTGCCAGTAGTCGGGAGACAGATACGCAGTATTTT. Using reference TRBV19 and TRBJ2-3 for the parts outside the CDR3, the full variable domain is DGGITQSPKYLFRKEGQNVTLSCEQNLNHDAMYWYRQDPGQGLRLIYYSQIVNDFQKGDIAEGYSVSREKKESFPLTVTSAQKNPTAFYLCASSRETDTQYFGPGTRLTVL.